These T cell receptor beta chains were read from a single sample in a study of blood T cells in healthy people across ages. TCRdb fed the 5' RACE reads into MiXCR, producing one record per CDR3 protein. The sample shows roughly 500,000 distinct CDR3 sequences, 25% to 30% of them seen only once. The specimen sequenced was blood. These receptors originate from a woman aged 70-85 years in good health. CDR3s include the opening cysteine and the closing phenylalanine or tryptophan. Fields, in order: D gene, J gene, V gene, clone size, CDR3 protein, CDR3 DNA. A D gene is named only where the DNA matches it firmly. The listing skips clone size in some rows; elsewhere it reads once, few, many or a size class.

D gene: TRBD1; J gene: TRBJ2-2; V gene: TRBV20-1; clone size: -; CDR3 protein: CSARDRDRGITGELFF; CDR3 DNA: TGCAGTGCTAGAGACAGGGACAGGGGAATCACCGGGGAGCTGTTTTTT
D gene: -; J gene: TRBJ1-4; V gene: TRBV29-1; clone size: -; CDR3 protein: CSVVRDPNEKLFF; CDR3 DNA: TGCAGCGTTGTCAGAGACCCTAATGAGAAACTGTTTTTT
D gene: TRBD2; J gene: TRBJ2-1; V gene: TRBV15; clone size: -; CDR3 protein: CATSRDTREGFTHEQFF; CDR3 DNA: TGTGCCACCAGCAGAGATACGAGGGAGGGGTTTACACATGAGCAGTTCTTC
D gene: -; J gene: TRBJ2-6; V gene: TRBV6-5; clone size: few; CDR3 protein: CASSYSGGQANVLTF; CDR3 DNA: TGTGCCAGCAGTTACTCGGGGGGGCAGGCCAACGTCCTGACTTTC
D gene: -; J gene: TRBJ1-4; V gene: TRBV27; clone size: -; CDR3 protein: CASSFFGGENEKLFF; CDR3 DNA: TGTGCCAGCAGTTTCTTCGGGGGGGAGAATGAAAAACTGTTTTTT
D gene: -; J gene: TRBJ2-1; V gene: TRBV5-1; clone size: -; CDR3 protein: CASSFLAMYNEQFF; CDR3 DNA: TGCGCCAGCAGCTTCCTAGCGATGTACAATGAGCAGTTCTTC
D gene: TRBD1; J gene: TRBJ2-5; V gene: TRBV7-9; clone size: -; CDR3 protein: CASSLGDSLQETQYF; CDR3 DNA: TGTGCCAGCAGCTTAGGGGACAGCCTCCAAGAGACCCAGTACTTC
D gene: TRBD1; J gene: TRBJ2-7; V gene: TRBV29-1; clone size: -; CDR3 protein: CSVDGQGANEQYF; CDR3 DNA: TGCAGCGTTGACGGACAGGGGGCCAACGAGCAGTACTTC
D gene: -; J gene: TRBJ1-2; V gene: TRBV5-6; clone size: -; CDR3 protein: CASSFQGSGNYGYTF; CDR3 DNA: TGTGCCAGCAGCTTTCAGGGGTCTGGTAACTATGGCTACACCTTC
D gene: -; J gene: TRBJ2-1; V gene: TRBV6-4; clone size: few; CDR3 protein: CASSDRLYNEQFF; CDR3 DNA: TGTGCCAGCAGTGACCGGCTTTACAATGAGCAGTTCTTC
D gene: TRBD1; J gene: TRBJ2-5; V gene: TRBV9; clone size: -; CDR3 protein: CASSAAPTGGQETQYF; CDR3 DNA: TGTGCCAGCAGCGCGGCCCCTACAGGGGGCCAAGAGACCCAGTACTTC
D gene: TRBD2; J gene: TRBJ2-1; V gene: TRBV11-1; clone size: -; CDR3 protein: CASSPTSGGWNEQFF; CDR3 DNA: TGTGCCAGCAGCCCGACTAGCGGGGGGTGGAATGAGCAGTTCTTC
D gene: -; J gene: TRBJ2-2; V gene: TRBV7-2; clone size: few; CDR3 protein: CASSSTPGRQFSGELFF; CDR3 DNA: TGTGCCAGCAGCTCAACTCCGGGGAGGCAGTTTTCCGGGGAGCTGTTTTTT
D gene: -; J gene: TRBJ2-7; V gene: TRBV12-3/TRBV12-4; clone size: few; CDR3 protein: CASSWGRTGVAQYF; CDR3 DNA: TGTGCCAGCAGTTGGGGGAGGACAGGCGTTGCGCAGTACTTC
D gene: TRBD2; J gene: TRBJ2-3; V gene: TRBV12-3/TRBV12-4; clone size: few; CDR3 protein: CASIRSGGSDTQYF; CDR3 DNA: TGTGCCAGCATCCGTAGCGGGGGTTCAGATACGCAGTATTTT
D gene: TRBD1; J gene: TRBJ1-6; V gene: TRBV6-1; clone size: few; CDR3 protein: CASSEALQGESPLHF; CDR3 DNA: TGTGCCAGCAGTGAAGCGTTGCAGGGGGAATCACCCCTCCACTTT
D gene: -; J gene: TRBJ1-4; V gene: TRBV12-3/TRBV12-4; clone size: few; CDR3 protein: CASSGQGGFYRGEKLFF; CDR3 DNA: TGTGCCAGCAGTGGGCAGGGCGGATTTTACCGCGGTGAAAAACTGTTTTTT
D gene: TRBD2; J gene: TRBJ2-3; V gene: TRBV29-1; clone size: few; CDR3 protein: CSVGSSGGEPDTQYF; CDR3 DNA: TGCAGCGTTGGTTCTAGCGGGGGGGAGCCAGATACGCAGTATTTT
D gene: TRBD2; J gene: TRBJ2-6; V gene: TRBV4-3; clone size: -; CDR3 protein: CASSQDFVGGGNSGANALTF; CDR3 DNA: TGCGCCAGCAGCCAAGATTTTGTTGGCGGGGGGAACTCTGGGGCCAACGCCCTGACTTTC
D gene: -; J gene: TRBJ2-1; V gene: TRBV10-3; clone size: few; CDR3 protein: CAISERGSGDEQFF; CDR3 DNA: TGTGCCATCAGCGAGAGGGGGAGTGGAGATGAGCAGTTCTTC
D gene: TRBD1; J gene: TRBJ1-6; V gene: TRBV13; clone size: -; CDR3 protein: CASTRQGWPLHF; CDR3 DNA: TGTGCCAGTACCCGACAGGGGTGGCCCCTCCACTTT
D gene: -; J gene: TRBJ2-5; V gene: TRBV20-1; clone size: -; CDR3 protein: CSARRRQETQYF; CDR3 DNA: TGCAGTGCTAGAAGGCGGCAAGAGACCCAGTACTTC